This T cell receptor (beta chain) emerged from a study of blood T cell repertoires in COVID-19. Only in-frame clones appear in the TCRdb table, and some are missing; sequencing was by immunoSEQ multiplex PCR. The data show approximately 180,000 clones, about 88% seen once. This receptor was identified in a woman in her forties with acute COVID-19. Sequencing was carried out using PBMCs or T cells enriched from blood (not recorded which).

This CDR3 is CASSPRTSGAGTAGELFF. CDR3 DNA: TGTGCCAGCAGCCCTCGGACTAGCGGGGCGGGTACTGCCGGGGAGCTGTTTTTT. The V and J genes are TRBV3-1 (or the pseudogene TRBV3-2) and TRBJ2-2, with 12 bases identical to TRBD2. Trimming removed 4 bases from V and 6 bases from J; junction bases left unmatched: 12. The germline V gene encodes CDR1 LGHDT and CDR2 YNNKEL (reference sequence). CDR3 length: 18 amino acids.